These T cell receptor beta chains were read from a single sample in a study of monozygotic twins with inflammatory bowel disease. TCRdb reprocessed the 5' RACE reads and keeps a single row for each CDR3 protein, giving no DNA. Recorded for this sample: about 210,000 distinct CDR3 sequences. The sample was blood. The receptors come from a human donor with ulcerative colitis or Crohn's disease, or a healthy co-twin of an affected twin (not recorded which). CDR3s include the opening cysteine and the closing phenylalanine or tryptophan.

j_call	cdr3_length	v_call	cdr3_aa
TRBJ2-3	17	TRBV7-2	CASSLALLAGSTDTQYF
TRBJ2-1	13	TRBV29-1	CSVNGPSYNEQFF
TRBJ2-3	15	TRBV4-3	CASSVASGNEYTQYF
TRBJ2-1	17	TRBV19	CASSIDRFRAHNNEQFF
TRBJ1-2	16	TRBV10-3	CAISESGLKTDYGYTF
TRBJ1-2	15	TRBV6-1	CASTSGGGFRNGYTF
TRBJ1-1	14	TRBV6-6	CASRRTVQSAEAFF
TRBJ2-5	16	TRBV7-2	CASSLAWAGGQETQYF
TRBJ2-1	16	TRBV6-5	CASSYSTGRVNNEQFF
TRBJ2-1	15	TRBV7-3	CASSLTGGAPNEQFF
TRBJ2-7	15	TRBV29-1	CSVLDSDGLSYEQYF
TRBJ1-3	13	TRBV6-1	CASSEQSGNTIYF
TRBJ2-1	17	TRBV5-1	CASSLFAQGSSYNEQFF
TRBJ2-3	15	TRBV28	CASSLPGGSTDTQYF
TRBJ2-1	17	TRBV6-1	CASSEARTPGAYHEQFF
TRBJ2-2	14	TRBV29-1	CSVASGAVAGELFF
TRBJ1-5	14	TRBV19	CASSLGLFSQPQHF
TRBJ1-1	14	TRBV6-4	CASSSGMGNTEAFF
TRBJ1-6	15	TRBV20-1	CSALYGTRDNSPLHF
TRBJ2-7	14	TRBV9	CASSGGRGSYEQYF
TRBJ2-7	14	TRBV29-1	CSVYLSGGAYEQYF
TRBJ1-3	18	TRBV20-1	CSARDHLGQQVSGNTIYF
TRBJ2-3	14	TRBV18	CASSPLGSTDTQYF
TRBJ2-1	15	TRBV5-6	CASSLGVAVYNEQFF
TRBJ1-4	16	TRBV3-1	CASSQETGRRNEKLFF
TRBJ2-5	14	TRBV10-3	CAISRTGGDETQYF